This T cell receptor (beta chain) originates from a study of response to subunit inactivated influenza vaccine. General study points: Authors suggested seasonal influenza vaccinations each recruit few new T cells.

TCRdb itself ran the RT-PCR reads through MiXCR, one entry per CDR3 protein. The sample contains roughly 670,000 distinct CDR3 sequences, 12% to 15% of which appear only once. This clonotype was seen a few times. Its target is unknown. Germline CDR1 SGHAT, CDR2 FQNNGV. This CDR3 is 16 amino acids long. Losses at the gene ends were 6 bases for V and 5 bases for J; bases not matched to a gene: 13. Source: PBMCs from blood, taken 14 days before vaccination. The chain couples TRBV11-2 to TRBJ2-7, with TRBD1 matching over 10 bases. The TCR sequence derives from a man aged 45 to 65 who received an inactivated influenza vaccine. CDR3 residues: CASRSIWGTGVHEQYF. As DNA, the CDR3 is TGTGCCAGCAGATCAATATGGGGGACAGGGGTCCACGAGCAGTACTTC. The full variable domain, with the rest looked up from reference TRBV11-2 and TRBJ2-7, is EAGVAQSPRYKIIEKRQSVAFWCNPISGHATLYWYQQILGQGPKLLIQFQNNGVVDDSQLPKDRFSAERLKGVDSTLKIQPAKLEDSAVYLCASRSIWGTGVHEQYFGPGTRLTVT.